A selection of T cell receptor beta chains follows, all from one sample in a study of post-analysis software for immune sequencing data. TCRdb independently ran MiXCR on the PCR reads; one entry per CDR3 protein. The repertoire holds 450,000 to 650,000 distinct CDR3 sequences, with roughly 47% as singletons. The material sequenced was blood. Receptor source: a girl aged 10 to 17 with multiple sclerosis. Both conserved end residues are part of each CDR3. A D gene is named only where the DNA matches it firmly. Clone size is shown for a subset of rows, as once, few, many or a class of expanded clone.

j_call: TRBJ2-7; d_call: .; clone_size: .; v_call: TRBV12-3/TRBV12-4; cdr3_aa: CASSSRAEQYF; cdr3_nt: TGTGCCAGCAGTTCTAGGGCCGAGCAGTACTTC
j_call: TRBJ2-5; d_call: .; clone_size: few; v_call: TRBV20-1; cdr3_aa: CSAVRPGETQYF; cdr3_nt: TGCAGTGCTGTTCGACCCGGGGAGACCCAGTACTTC
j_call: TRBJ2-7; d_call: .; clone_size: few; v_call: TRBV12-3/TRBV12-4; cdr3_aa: CASRPSGRDYEQYF; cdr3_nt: TGTGCCAGCAGGCCAAGTGGTAGGGACTACGAGCAGTACTTC
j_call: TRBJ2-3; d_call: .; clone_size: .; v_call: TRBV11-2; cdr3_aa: CASSMGLGADTQYF; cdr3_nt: TGTGCCAGCAGCATGGGACTTGGGGCCGATACGCAGTATTTT
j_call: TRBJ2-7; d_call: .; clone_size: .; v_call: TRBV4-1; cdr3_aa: CASSQETGIGYEQYF; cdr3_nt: TGCGCCAGCAGCCAAGAAACAGGGATTGGCTACGAGCAGTACTTC
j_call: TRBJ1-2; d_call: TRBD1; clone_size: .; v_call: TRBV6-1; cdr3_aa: CASSDGNRGHGYTF; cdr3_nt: TGTGCCAGCAGTGATGGGAACAGGGGGCACGGCTACACCTTC
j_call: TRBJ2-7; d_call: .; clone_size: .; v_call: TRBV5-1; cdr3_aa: CASSLDRALSYEQYF; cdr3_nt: TGCGCCAGCAGCTTGGACAGGGCACTCTCCTACGAGCAGTACTTC
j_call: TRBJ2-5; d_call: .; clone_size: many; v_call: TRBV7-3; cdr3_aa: CASSLSAAQETQYF; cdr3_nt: TGTGCCAGCAGCTTATCAGCGGCCCAAGAGACCCAGTACTTC
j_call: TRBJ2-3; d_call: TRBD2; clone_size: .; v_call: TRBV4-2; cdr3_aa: CASSQSPRLAGVGDTQYF; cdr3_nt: TGTGCCAGCAGCCAAAGTCCGCGCCTAGCGGGAGTCGGGGATACGCAGTATTTT
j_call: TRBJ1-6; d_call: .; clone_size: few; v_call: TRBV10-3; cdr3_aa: CAISESTASAWYDNSPLHF; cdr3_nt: TGTGCCATCAGTGAGTCGACAGCAAGTGCGTGGTATGATAATTCACCCCTCCACTTT
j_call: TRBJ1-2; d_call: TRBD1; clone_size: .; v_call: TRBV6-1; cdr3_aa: CASSEADRGLYGYTF; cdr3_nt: TGTGCCAGCAGTGAAGCGGACAGGGGGCTCTATGGCTACACCTTC
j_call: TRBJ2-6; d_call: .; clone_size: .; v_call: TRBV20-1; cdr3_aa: CSARQGSSGANVLTF; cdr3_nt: TGCAGTGCTAGACAGGGCAGCTCTGGGGCCAACGTCCTGACTTTC
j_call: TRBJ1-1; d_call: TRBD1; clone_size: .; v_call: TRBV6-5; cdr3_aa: CASAQGQGTEAFF; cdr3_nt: TGTGCCAGCGCTCAAGGACAGGGGACTGAAGCTTTCTTT
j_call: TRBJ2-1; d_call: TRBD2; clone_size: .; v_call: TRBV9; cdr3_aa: CASSVYAGANEQFF; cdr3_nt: TGTGCCAGCAGCGTATACGCGGGAGCCAATGAGCAGTTCTTC
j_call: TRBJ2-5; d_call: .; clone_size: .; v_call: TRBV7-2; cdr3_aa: CASSTYLARETQYF; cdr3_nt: TGTGCCAGCAGCACCTACCTAGCTCGAGAGACCCAGTACTTC
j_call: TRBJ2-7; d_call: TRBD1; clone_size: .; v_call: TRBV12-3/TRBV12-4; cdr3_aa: CASSSSGGASYEQYF; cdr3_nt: TGTGCCAGCAGTTCCTCAGGGGGCGCGTCCTACGAGCAGTACTTC
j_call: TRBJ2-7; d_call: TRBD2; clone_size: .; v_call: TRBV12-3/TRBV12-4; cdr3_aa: CASSLARTSGGNYPYEQYF; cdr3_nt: TGTGCCAGCAGTTTAGCGCGGACTAGCGGGGGCAATTATCCCTACGAGCAGTACTTC
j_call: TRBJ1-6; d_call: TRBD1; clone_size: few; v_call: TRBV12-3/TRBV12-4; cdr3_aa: CASSSTGVSNSPLHF; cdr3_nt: TGTGCCAGCAGTTCAACAGGGGTCTCTAATTCACCCCTCCACTTT
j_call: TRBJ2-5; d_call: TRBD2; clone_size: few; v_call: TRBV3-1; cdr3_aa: CASSLTAGMETQYF; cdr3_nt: TGTGCCAGCAGCCTGACAGCGGGGATGGAGACCCAGTACTTC
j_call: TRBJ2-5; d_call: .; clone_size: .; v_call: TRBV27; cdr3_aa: CASSLGLGGQETQYF; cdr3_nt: TGTGCCAGCAGTTTAGGGCTAGGAGGCCAAGAGACCCAGTACTTC
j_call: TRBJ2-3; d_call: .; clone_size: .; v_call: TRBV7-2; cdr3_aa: CASSLAVTGSTDTQYF; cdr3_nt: TGTGCCAGCAGCTTAGCCGTCACAGGTAGCACAGATACGCAGTATTTT
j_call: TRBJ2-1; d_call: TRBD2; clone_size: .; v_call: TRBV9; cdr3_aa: CASSVGGGVNNEQFF; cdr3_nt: TGTGCCAGCAGCGTAGGCGGGGGGGTTAACAATGAGCAGTTCTTC
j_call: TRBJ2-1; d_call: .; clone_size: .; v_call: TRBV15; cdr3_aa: CATSSRLAGSNPYRHNEQFF; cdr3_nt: TGTGCCACCAGCAGTCGCCTGGCTGGGTCGAACCCATACAGACACAATGAGCAGTTCTTC
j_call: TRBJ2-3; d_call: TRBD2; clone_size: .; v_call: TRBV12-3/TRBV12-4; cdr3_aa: CASRTTSGGATDTQYF; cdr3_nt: TGTGCCAGCAGGACCACTAGCGGGGGGGCAACAGATACGCAGTATTTT
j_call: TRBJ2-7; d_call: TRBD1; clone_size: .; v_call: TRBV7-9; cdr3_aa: CASSWGQGISYEQYF; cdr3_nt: TGTGCCAGCAGCTGGGGACAGGGAATTTCCTACGAGCAGTACTTC
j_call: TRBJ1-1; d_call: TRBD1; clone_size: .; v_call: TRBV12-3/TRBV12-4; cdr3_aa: CASSHGQGGEAFF; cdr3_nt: TGTGCCAGCAGCCACGGACAGGGCGGCGAAGCTTTCTTT
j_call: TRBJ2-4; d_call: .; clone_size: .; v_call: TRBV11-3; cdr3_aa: CASSLRPGDIQYF; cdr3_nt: TGTGCCAGCAGCTTACGACCGGGGGACATTCAGTACTTC
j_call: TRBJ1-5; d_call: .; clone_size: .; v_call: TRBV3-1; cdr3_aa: CASSQDWGVGQPQHF; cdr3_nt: TGTGCCAGCAGCCAAGACTGGGGGGTCGGTCAGCCCCAGCATTTT
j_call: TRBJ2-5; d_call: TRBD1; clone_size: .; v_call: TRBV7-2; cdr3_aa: CASSLGSRGETQYF; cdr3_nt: TGTGCCAGCAGCTTAGGAAGCAGGGGGGAGACCCAGTACTTC